The 20 T cell receptor beta chains listed next were all sequenced from one sample in a study of vaccination and CD4 T cells after COVID-19. Sequenced with the Oncomine TCR Beta short-read assay was DNA taken from cultured CD4+ T cells. Each CDR3 protein gets one entry after TCRdb re-called the PCR reads with MiXCR. The sample has roughly 12,000 distinct CDR3 sequences; more than 55% are singletons. Their recognized antigens are unknown. As for treatment: approximately 9-day PBMC culture with coronavirus spike peptide pools or control peptides (ViraFEST assay). Sequenced input: CD4+ T cells from blood, cultured in vitro. Source of these receptors: a human donor who had recovered from COVID-19.

The genes are TRBV12-3 or TRBV12-4 and TRBJ1-5; a weak D match, TRBD1 (6 bases). The CDR3 length is 13 residues. Trimming cost V 0 bases and J 6 bases, with 6 bases left between them. The CDR3 loop reads CASSLAQGQPQHF. The DNA of the CDR3 is TGTGCCAGCAGTTTAGCACAGGGTCAGCCCCAGCATTTT.

This chain connects TRBV5-1 to TRBJ2-5; 15 nucleotides line up with TRBD2. CDR1 SGHRS and CDR2 YFSETQ come from the germline V gene. J was trimmed by 6 bases and V by 3 bases; bases with no gene match: 6. This CDR3 region has 16 residues. CDR3: CASSWTSGRVVKTQYF. Here the CDR3 DNA reads TGCGCCAGCAGCTGGACTAGCGGGAGGGTCGTGAAGACCCAGTACTTC.

The chain joins TRBV27 to TRBJ2-5; 9 bases match TRBD1. The germline V gene encodes CDR1 MNHEY and CDR2 SMNVEV (reference sequence). This CDR3 has 15 residues. V dropped 5 bases and J dropped 4; count of bases not matched to a gene: 8. Here the CDR3 DNA reads TGTGCCAGCAGTCCAACACAGGGGGCAGGAGAGACCCAGTACTTC. Its protein is CASSPTQGAGETQYF.

This clonotype has only a few counts. The rearrangement links TRBV10-3 to TRBJ1-5; TRBD1 agrees at 7 bases. The germline V gene has CDR1 ENHRY and CDR2 SYGVKD. CDR3 length: 14 residues. The junction had 10 bases not matched to a gene; V was cut back by 7 bases and J by 7 bases. The CDR3 loop reads CAINRQGGAQPQHF. DNA for the CDR3: TGTGCCATCAACCGACAGGGAGGCGCCCAGCCCCAGCATTTT.

This clonotype was observed a handful of times. The rearrangement uses TRBV6-2 or TRBV6-3 and TRBJ2-1; maybe TRBD2 (6 bases). CDR3 length: 13 residues. Between the trimmed V and J ends, which lost 6 bases and 3 bases, there was a span of 9 bases. The germline gives CDR1 MNHEY, CDR2 SVGEGT. CDR3 loop: CASSKTSYNEQFF. CDR3 in DNA: TGTGCCAGCAGCAAGACTAGCTACAATGAGCAGTTCTTC.

The chain employs TRBV27 and TRBJ2-3; no clear D gene. In germline, CDR1 is MNHEY, CDR2 SMNVEV (reference sequence). V shed 6 bases and J shed 0 bases, with 4 bases lying between them. The CDR3 has 12 amino acids. CDR3 region: CASRLSTDTQYF. CDR3 bases: TGTGCCAGCAGACTGAGCACAGATACGCAGTATTTT.

The rearrangement uses TRBV20-1 and TRBJ2-3; D not resolved. Trimming removed 3 bases at V and 4 bases at J, with 14 bases between. The CDR3 is 14 amino acids. Germline V lookup: CDR1 DFQATT, CDR2 SNEGSKA (reference sequence). CDR3 sequence reads: CSASVWEDPDTQYF. CDR3 nucleotide sequence: TGCAGTGCTAGTGTCTGGGAAGATCCAGATACGCAGTATTTT.

The chain links TRBV12-3 or TRBV12-4 to TRBJ1-6; D is possibly TRBD1 (6 bases). V lost 3 bases, J lost 6 bases, and 9 bases lay in between. The CDR3 extends over 14 amino acids. CDR3 in amino acids: CASSFGTSNSPLHF. The CDR3 DNA reads as TGTGCCAGCAGTTTTGGGACAAGTAATTCACCCCTCCACTTT.

This clonotype was found a few times. V and J are TRBV21-1 and TRBJ2-7; the table gives TRBD1 as D, unverified against the DNA. TRBV21-1 is marked as a pseudogene. The CDR3 length is 15 residues. In DNA form, the CDR3 reads TGTGCCAGCAGCAGCGGGACAGGGGGACCCTACGAGCAGTACTTC. Translated: CASSSGTGGPYEQYF.

This chain joins TRBV20-1 and TRBJ2-7; TRBD2 is a possible D gene (5 bases). Trimming pared 6 bases from V and 1 base from J, leaving 16 bases between. This CDR3 has 14 amino acids. Germline V gives CDR1 DFQATT, CDR2 SNEGSKA (reference sequence). Here the CDR3 DNA reads TGCAGTGCCCCCGCGAGCGGAGGTTCCTACGAGCAGTACTTC. It codes for CSAPASGGSYEQYF.

V gene TRBV18 combines with J gene TRBJ1-2; D is uncertain. The CDR3 contains 15 residues. V gave up 2 bases and J gave up 7 bases, with 17 bases separating them. CDR1 and CDR2 from the germline V gene are KGHSH and LQKENI. CDR3: CASSPAEGISSGYTF. In DNA form, the CDR3 reads TGTGCCAGCTCACCAGCGGAGGGAATAAGCAGTGGCTACACCTTC. Full variable domain (remainder filled in from reference TRBV18 and TRBJ1-2): NAGVMQNPRHLVRRRGQEARLRCSPMKGHSHVYWYRQLPEEGLKFMVYLQKENIIDESGMPKERFSAEFPKEGPSILRIQQVVRGDSAAYFCASSPAEGISSGYTFGSGTRLTVV.

This clonotype was counted only a few times. The chain links TRBV4-2 to TRBJ1-1; D is undetermined. V lost 2 bases and J lost 6, with 13 bases in between. CDR3 length equals 14 residues. CDR1 LGHNA and CDR2 YNFKEQ come from the germline V gene. The CDR3 DNA reads as TGTGCCAGCAGCCAAACACTAAGGGTATCTGAAGCTTTCTTT. Translating gives CASSQTLRVSEAFF.

The CDR3 spells CASSLTQQFNSPLHF. CDR3 DNA: TGTGCCAGCAGCTTAACTCAGCAGTTTAATTCACCCCTCCACTTT. The chain recombines TRBV7-9 with TRBJ1-6; no definite D call. V was shortened by 2 bases and J by 6 bases, with 11 bases between the two germline ends. Germline values: CDR1 SEHNR, CDR2 FQNEAQ (reference sequence). This CDR3 region has 15 residues.

This sequence joins TRBV18 and TRBJ2-2, with D maybe TRBD2 (5 bases). The CDR3 has 14 amino acids. Germline CDR1 reads KGHSH; CDR2 reads LQKENI. The V gene lost 2 bases and the J gene lost 4 bases, with 8 bases spanning the gap. The CDR3 DNA reads as TGTGCCAGCTCACCAAGGGAGCGCACCGGGGAGCTGTTTTTT. Translating gives CASSPRERTGELFF.

The J gene is TRBJ1-1, the V gene TRBV20-1; tentatively, D is TRBD1 (5 bases). This CDR3 contains 12 residues. V shed 6 bases and J shed 10 bases, with 18 bases lying between them. Per germline, CDR1 DFQATT and CDR2 SNEGSKA (reference sequence). CDR3 nucleotide sequence: TGCAGTGCCTCCTCAGGGACTCTAGGAGCTTTCTTT. The encoded protein is CSASSGTLGAFF.

This clonotype was seen a handful of times. The chain joins TRBV25-1 to TRBJ2-3; possibly TRBD2 for D (6 bases). CDR1 and CDR2 (germline): MGHDK, SYGVNS. This CDR3 contains 14 residues. The V gene lost 4 bases and the J gene lost 0 bases, with 8 bases spanning the gap. The CDR3 DNA reads as TGTGCCAGCAGTGGGGAGGATAGCACAGATACGCAGTATTTT. Translating it yields CASSGEDSTDTQYF.

This clonotype was seen more than once but under ten times. V and J are TRBV6-1 and TRBJ2-7, with D possibly being TRBD1 (6 bases). V was trimmed by 6 bases and J by 3 bases, leaving 18 bases between them. Germline loops: CDR1 MNHNS, CDR2 SASEGT. CDR3 length: 15 residues. In DNA, the CDR3 is TGTGCCAGCAGAGGAACAGGGACGAATTTCTACGAGCAGTACTTC. Residues: CASRGTGTNFYEQYF.

This clonotype was counted a few times. J is TRBJ1-2 and V is TRBV25-1, with a weak D call TRBD1 (6 bases). V lost 4 bases to trimming and J lost 8 bases, with 20 bases between them. The CDR3 consists of 15 residues. The germline gives CDR1 MGHDK, CDR2 SYGVNS. The CDR3 reads CASSGGRGLLDGYTF. CDR3 in DNA: TGTGCCAGCAGTGGAGGACGGGGGCTATTGGACGGCTACACCTTC.

The chain employs TRBV24-1 and TRBJ1-2; the match to TRBD1 covers 10 bases. Per germline, CDR1 KGHDR and CDR2 SFDVKD. J gave up 8 bases and V 6 bases, and 11 bases lay outside the gene matches. This CDR3 has 15 residues. The CDR3 nucleotides are TGTGCCACCAGTCCCTCCGGGACAGGGGATCTCGGCTACACCTTC. Protein sequence: CATSPSGTGDLGYTF.

The V gene is TRBV10-1, the J gene TRBJ2-1; 12 nucleotides line up with TRBD2. V lost 7 bases, J lost 6 bases, and 4 bases stayed unmatched. CDR3 length equals 14 residues. Germline loops: CDR1 WNHNN, CDR2 SYGVQD (reference sequence). The CDR3 region is CASTRLAGANEQFF. CDR3 nucleotide sequence: TGCGCCAGCACTAGACTAGCGGGAGCCAATGAGCAGTTCTTC.